The next 12 T cell receptor beta chains were all read from a single sample in a study of control samples from healthy donors and cancer patients (dated by TCRdb to 2019 to 2021). Library creation used the immunoSEQ multiplex PCR assay. Imported from immuneACCESS, the table was reduced by TCRdb to in-frame sequences with V and J called. These copies leave out some clones; in studies compared against another copy, an unresolved V gene accounts for under half, and the cause of the remainder is not known. A total of more than 100,000 clones appear in this sample, around 90% of them only once. 2.5% of the sample goes to the ten largest clones. Sequenced input: blood. The receptors here all came from a man younger than 30 in good health.

V usage is TRBV11-2 and J usage is TRBJ2-7; either TRBD1 or TRBD2 may fit D (5 bases each). V was cut by 5 bases and J by 5 bases, with 19 bases left in between. Germline CDR1 and CDR2: SGHAT and FQNNGV. The CDR3 is 15 amino acids. The chain's CDR3 is CASSPIWGKENEQYF. The CDR3 DNA sequence: TGTGCCAGCAGCCCAATTTGGGGGAAGGAGAACGAGCAGTACTTC. The full variable domain, completed using reference TRBV11-2 and TRBJ2-7, is EAGVAQSPRYKIIEKRQSVAFWCNPISGHATLYWYQQILGQGPKLLIQFQNNGVVDDSQLPKDRFSAERLKGVDSTLKIQPAKLEDSAVYLCASSPIWGKENEQYFGPGTRLTVT.

This clone has just one count. The chain has TRBV29-1 and TRBJ2-7; 9 bases map to TRBD1. Germline loops: CDR1 SQVTM, CDR2 ANQGSEA. The CDR3 has 13 amino acids. The V and J ends lost 7 bases and 0 bases, in that order; junction bases with no gene match: 4. The CDR3 bases are TGCAGCGCATTGACAGGGGGCTCCTACGAGCAGTACTTC. Its protein product is CSALTGGSYEQYF.

The V gene is TRBV10-3, the J gene TRBJ2-3, with D unresolved. In germline, CDR1 is ENHRY, CDR2 SYGVKD. This CDR3 is 12 amino acids long. Trimming took 5 bases from V and 9 from J, leaving 12 bases between them. The CDR3, as DNA: TGTGCCATCAGTCCCGACACCGACACGCAGTATTTT. Protein sequence: CAISPDTDTQYF.

The chain carries TRBV28 and TRBJ2-2; tentatively, D is TRBD1 or TRBD2 (6 bases each). Germline-derived CDR1 and CDR2 are MDHEN and SYDVKM. The CDR3 has 15 amino acids. V was pared by 6 bases and J by 8 bases, with 19 bases between. The CDR3: CASRYQPGAPGELFF. CDR3 DNA sequence: TGTGCCAGCAGATACCAACCGGGGGCTCCGGGGGAGCTGTTTTTT.

The chain is built from TRBV5-4 and TRBJ2-1; perhaps TRBD1 as D (5 bases). V was clipped by 0 bases and J by 8 bases, with 12 bases between them. Germline CDR1 reads SGHNT; CDR2 reads YYREEE (reference sequence). The CDR3 spans 14 residues. This chain's CDR3 is CASSLEGYRDEQFF. The CDR3 nucleotides read TGTGCCAGCAGCTTGGAGGGGTATCGGGATGAGCAGTTCTTC.

V and J are TRBV11-3 and TRBJ2-2; D is undetermined. The CDR3 contains 16 residues. Trimming pared 3 bases from V and 6 bases from J, leaving 17 bases between. The germline V gene has CDR1 SGHNT and CDR2 YENEEA. CDR3 protein: CASSFKGPTSAGELFF. The CDR3 bases are TGTGCCAGCAGCTTCAAAGGACCTACAAGCGCCGGGGAGCTGTTTTTT.

The chain combines TRBV7-9 with TRBJ2-5; 8 nucleotides line up with TRBD2. Trimming removed 10 bases from V and 4 bases from J; junction bases left unmatched: 17. The germline CDR1 and CDR2 sequences are SEHNR and FQNEAQ (reference sequence). The CDR3 sequence is 16 residues long. The CDR3 sequence: CATLPGLDFRGETQYF. DNA for the CDR3: TGTGCCACCTTACCGGGACTAGACTTTAGAGGAGAGACCCAGTACTTC.

This clone was recorded once. The chain uses TRBV6-1 and TRBJ2-7, with D unresolved. The germline V and J ends were trimmed by 1 base and 0 bases, with 7 bases remaining between them. This CDR3 region has 14 residues. The germline gives CDR1 MNHNS, CDR2 SASEGT. CDR3 sequence (DNA): TGTGCCAGCAGTGAAGAAGGCACCTCCTACGAGCAGTACTTC. Its protein is CASSEEGTSYEQYF.

The table lists this clone with a count of one. The chain recombines TRBV5-8 with TRBJ2-2; 11 bases map to TRBD1. The germline CDR1 and CDR2 sequences are SGHTS and YDEGEE. CDR3 length: 16 amino acids. V trimming: 1 base; J trimming: 5 bases; junction bases outside the gene matches: 4. CDR3 in amino acids: CASSLRTGGPTGELFF. DNA for the CDR3: TGTGCCAGCAGCTTGCGGACAGGGGGCCCTACCGGGGAGCTGTTTTTT.

In this sample, this clone turned up a few times. The chain combines TRBV28 with TRBJ2-2, with D unclear. V gave up 3 bases and J gave up 1 base, with 3 bases separating them. The CDR3 has 13 amino acids. Looked up from germline, CDR1 is MDHEN and CDR2 is SYDVKM. CDR3 residues: CASSLGNTGELFF. For the CDR3, the DNA is TGTGCCAGCAGTTTGGGGAACACCGGGGAGCTGTTTTTT.

The chain couples TRBV2 to TRBJ2-1, with 7 bases that match TRBD2. CDR3 length equals 14 residues. The germline gives CDR1 SNHLY, CDR2 FYNNEI. After removal of 6 bases from V and 4 bases from J, the junction contained 6 bases not matched to a gene. The CDR3: CASSPSGVYNEQFF. CDR3 coding DNA: TGTGCCAGCAGCCCTAGCGGAGTGTACAATGAGCAGTTCTTC.

V gene TRBV30 combines with J gene TRBJ1-6; the match to TRBD1 covers 8 bases. This CDR3 comprises 15 residues. Germline trimming cut 0 bases from V and 8 bases from J; bases unmatched to any gene: 6. The V gene's germline CDR1 is GTSNPN and CDR2 SVGIG (reference sequence). In DNA, the CDR3 is TGTGCCTGGAGTGTACTTACAGGGGGAGATTCACCCCTCCACTTT. It codes for CAWSVLTGGDSPLHF. The variable domain in full, with the rest retrieved from reference TRBV30 and TRBJ1-6, is SQTIHQWPATLVQPVGSPLSLECTVEGTSNPNLYWYRQAAGRGLQLLFYSVGIGQISSEVPQNLSASRPQDRQFILSSKKLLLSDSGFYLCAWSVLTGGDSPLHFGNGTRLTVT.